Here is one T cell receptor beta chain with its context. This sample was taken from a study of T cell repertoires in cytomegalovirus infection. V lost 6 bases and J lost 4, with 13 bases in between. The CDR3 contains 12 residues. The germline gives CDR1 DFQATT, CDR2 SNEGSKA (reference sequence). MiXCR, applied by TCRdb to the reads, yields one record per CDR3 protein. The sample includes 600,000 to 800,000 distinct CDR3 sequences, roughly 24% of them seen just once. Sample: CD8+ T cells from PBMCs. The chain joins TRBV20-1 to TRBJ2-7; D might be TRBD1 or TRBD2, each matching 5 bases. The receptor was isolated from a human donor in good health (CMV status not recorded). Some clones in this sample may be carry-over from other donors' samples. The CDR3: CSARDVYYEQYV. CDR3 DNA sequence: TGCAGTGCCCGGGACGTTTATTACGAGCAGTACGTC.